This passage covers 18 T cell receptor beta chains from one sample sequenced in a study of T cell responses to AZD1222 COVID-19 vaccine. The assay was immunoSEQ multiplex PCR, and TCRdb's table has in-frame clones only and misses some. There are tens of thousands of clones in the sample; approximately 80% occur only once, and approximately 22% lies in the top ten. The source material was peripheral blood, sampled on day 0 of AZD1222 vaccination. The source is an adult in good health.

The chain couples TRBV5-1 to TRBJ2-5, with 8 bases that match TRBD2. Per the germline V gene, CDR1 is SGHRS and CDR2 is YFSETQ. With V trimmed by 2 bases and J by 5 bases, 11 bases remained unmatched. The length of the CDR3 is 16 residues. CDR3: CASSLGSGRLAETQYF. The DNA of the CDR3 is TGCGCCAGCAGCTTAGGGAGCGGGAGATTGGCTGAGACCCAGTACTTC. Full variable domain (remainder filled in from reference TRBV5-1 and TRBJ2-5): KAGVTQTPRYLIKTRGQQVTLSCSPISGHRSVSWYQQTPGQGLQFLFEYFSETQRNKGNFPGRFSGRQFSNSRSEMNVSTLELGDSALYLCASSLGSGRLAETQYFGPGTRLLVL.

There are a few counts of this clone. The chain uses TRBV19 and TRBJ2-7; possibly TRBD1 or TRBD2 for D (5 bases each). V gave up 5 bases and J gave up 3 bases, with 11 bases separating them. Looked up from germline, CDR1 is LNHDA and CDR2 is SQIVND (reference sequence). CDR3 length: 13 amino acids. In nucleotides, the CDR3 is TGTGCCAGTAGTTCCGGGACCAACTACGAGCAGTACTTC. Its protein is CASSSGTNYEQYF.

This CDR3 reads CASSQDLINYGYTF. The CDR3 DNA reads as TGTGCCAGCAGCCAAGATCTGATTAACTATGGCTACACCTTC. The gene calls are TRBV4-2 and TRBJ1-2; no clear D gene. CDR3 size: 14 residues. CDR1 LGHNA and CDR2 YNFKEQ come from the germline V gene. Deletions cut 0 bases from V and 1 base from J, with 6 bases between.

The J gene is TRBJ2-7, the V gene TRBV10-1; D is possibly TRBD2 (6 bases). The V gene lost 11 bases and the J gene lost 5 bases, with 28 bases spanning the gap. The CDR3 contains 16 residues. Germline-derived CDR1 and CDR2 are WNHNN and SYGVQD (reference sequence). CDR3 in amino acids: CAGFCGGRIRIHEQYF. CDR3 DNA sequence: TGCGCCGGGTTCTGTGGAGGGAGAATTCGGATCCACGAGCAGTACTTC.

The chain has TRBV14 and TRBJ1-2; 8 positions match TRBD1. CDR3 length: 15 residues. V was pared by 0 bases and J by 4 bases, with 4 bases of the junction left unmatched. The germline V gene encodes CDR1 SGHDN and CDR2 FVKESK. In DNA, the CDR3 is TGTGCCAGCAGCCAAGACAGGGGGCTAATCTATGGCTACACCTTC. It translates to CASSQDRGLIYGYTF.

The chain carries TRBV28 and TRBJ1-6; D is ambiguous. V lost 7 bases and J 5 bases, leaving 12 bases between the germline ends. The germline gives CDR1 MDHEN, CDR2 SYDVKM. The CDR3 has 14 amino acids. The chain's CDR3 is CASKNSGDNSPLHF. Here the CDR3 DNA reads TGTGCCAGCAAAAACAGTGGTGATAATTCACCCCTCCACTTT.

CDR3: CAWSVLQGQGTPLGANYGYTF. In nucleotides, the CDR3 is TGTGCCTGGAGTGTACTACAAGGACAGGGAACCCCCTTAGGGGCTAACTATGGCTACACCTTC. The J gene is TRBJ1-2, the V gene TRBV30; 8 nucleotides line up with TRBD1. The CDR3 runs to 21 residues. Trimming at V came to 0 bases and at J to 0 bases, leaving 21 bases not matched to a gene. Germline lookup yields CDR1 GTSNPN and CDR2 SVGIG (reference sequence).

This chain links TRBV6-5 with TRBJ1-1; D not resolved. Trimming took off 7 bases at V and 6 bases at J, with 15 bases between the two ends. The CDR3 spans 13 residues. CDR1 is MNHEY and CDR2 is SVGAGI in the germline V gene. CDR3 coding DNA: TGTGCCAGCACCCTAGGTGAGTTTGCTGAAGCTTTCTTT. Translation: CASTLGEFAEAFF.

The CDR3 bases are TGTGCTAGTGGCTCCGAATACAATGAGCAGTTCTTC. Its protein product is CASGSEYNEQFF. The rearrangement uses TRBV12-5 and TRBJ2-1; D is undetermined. CDR1 is LGHNT, CDR2 FRNRAP, per germline. The CDR3 consists of 12 residues. Trimming took off 6 bases at V and 4 bases at J, with 7 bases between the two ends.

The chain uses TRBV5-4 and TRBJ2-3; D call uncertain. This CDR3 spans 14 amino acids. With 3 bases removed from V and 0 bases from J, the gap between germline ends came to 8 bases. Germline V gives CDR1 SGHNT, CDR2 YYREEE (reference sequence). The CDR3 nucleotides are TGTGCCAGCAGCTCGGCCACCAGCACAGATACGCAGTATTTT. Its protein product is CASSSATSTDTQYF.

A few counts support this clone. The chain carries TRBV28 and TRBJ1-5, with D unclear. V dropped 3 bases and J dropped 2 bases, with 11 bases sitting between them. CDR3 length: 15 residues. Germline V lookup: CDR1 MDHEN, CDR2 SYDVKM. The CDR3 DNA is TGTGCCAGCAGTTTCCCGGGTACGGGCAATCAGCCCCAGCATTTT. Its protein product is CASSFPGTGNQPQHF.

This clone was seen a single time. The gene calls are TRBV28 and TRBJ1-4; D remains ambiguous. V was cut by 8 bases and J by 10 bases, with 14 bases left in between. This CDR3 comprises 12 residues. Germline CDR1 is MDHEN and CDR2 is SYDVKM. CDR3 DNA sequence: TGTGCCAGCCGAGCCCCGTCGGGAAAACTGTTTTTT. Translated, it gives CASRAPSGKLFF.

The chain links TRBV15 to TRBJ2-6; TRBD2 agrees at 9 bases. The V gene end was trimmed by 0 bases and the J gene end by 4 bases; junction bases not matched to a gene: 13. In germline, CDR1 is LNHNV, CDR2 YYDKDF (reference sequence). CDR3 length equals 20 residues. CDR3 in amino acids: CATSRDQASGNRAGANVLTF. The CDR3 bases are TGTGCCACCAGCAGAGATCAGGCTAGCGGGAATCGGGCGGGGGCCAACGTCCTGACTTTC.

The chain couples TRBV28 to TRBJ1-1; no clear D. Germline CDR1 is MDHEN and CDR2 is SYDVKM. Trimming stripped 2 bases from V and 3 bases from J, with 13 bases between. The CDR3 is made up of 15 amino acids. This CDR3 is CASSLNGGSYTEAFF. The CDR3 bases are TGTGCCAGCAGTTTAAACGGTGGAAGTTACACTGAAGCTTTCTTT.

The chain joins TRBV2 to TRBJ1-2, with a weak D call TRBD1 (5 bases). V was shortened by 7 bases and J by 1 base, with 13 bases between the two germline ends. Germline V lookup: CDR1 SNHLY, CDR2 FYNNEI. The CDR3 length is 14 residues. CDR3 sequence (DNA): TGTGCCAGCACCATCAACGACAGTAACTATGGCTACACCTTC. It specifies CASTINDSNYGYTF.

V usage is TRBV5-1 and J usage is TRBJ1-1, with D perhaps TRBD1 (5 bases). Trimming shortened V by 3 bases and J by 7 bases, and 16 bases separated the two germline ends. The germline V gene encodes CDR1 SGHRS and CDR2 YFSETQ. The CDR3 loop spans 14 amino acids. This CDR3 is CASSWGELSVEAFF. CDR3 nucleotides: TGCGCCAGCAGCTGGGGGGAACTCTCCGTTGAAGCTTTCTTT.

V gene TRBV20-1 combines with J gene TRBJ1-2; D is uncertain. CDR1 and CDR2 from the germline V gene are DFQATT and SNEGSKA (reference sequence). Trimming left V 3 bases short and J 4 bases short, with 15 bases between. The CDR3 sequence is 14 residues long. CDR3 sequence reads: CSASAPTGLYGYTF. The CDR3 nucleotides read TGCAGTGCTAGTGCCCCCACTGGGCTCTATGGCTACACCTTC.

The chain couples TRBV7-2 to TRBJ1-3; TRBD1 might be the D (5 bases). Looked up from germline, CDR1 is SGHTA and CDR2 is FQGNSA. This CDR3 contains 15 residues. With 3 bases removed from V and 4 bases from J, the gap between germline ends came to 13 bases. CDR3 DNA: TGTGCCAGCAGCTTCGCGTCAGGGTCCGGAAACACCATATATTTT. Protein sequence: CASSFASGSGNTIYF.